What follows are 28 T cell receptor beta chains derived from one specimen sequenced in a study of shared clonotypes between healthy human individuals (dated by TCRdb to about 2020). Library preparation used the immunoSEQ multiplex PCR assay. TCRdb retrieved this table from immuneACCESS and kept in-frame rearrangements only. Not all clones are present; in checked studies, unresolved V genes account for under half, and no reason is known for the remainder. The sample data list approximately 1,500,000 clones, and around 95% of these were observed just once. Approximately 1.2% of the sample is held by the ten biggest clonotypes. Sequencing was performed on naive CD4+ T cells sorted from blood. In light of the paper, this sample's cell subset or site label describes: CD45RA+ positively selected. Receptor source: a man aged 30-40 years in good health.

The chain uses TRBV6-1 and TRBJ2-1; D ambiguous. This CDR3 is 11 amino acids long. The ends were cut back, 2 bases at V and 10 bases at J, with 6 bases in the middle. Germline V gene lookup returns CDR1 MNHNS and CDR2 SASEGT. The CDR3 sequence is CASSEHWEQFF. The CDR3, as DNA: TGTGCCAGCAGTGAACACTGGGAGCAGTTCTTC.

The rearrangement joins TRBV2 to TRBJ2-1; the D is unclear. CDR3 length: 13 residues. The V gene lost 3 bases and the J gene lost 6 bases, with 9 bases spanning the gap. CDR1 is SNHLY and CDR2 is FYNNEI in the germline V gene. CDR3 DNA sequence: TGTGCCAGCAGTGAGTCCATCACCAATGAGCAGTTCTTC. This sequence encodes CASSESITNEQFF.

The chain employs TRBV7-2 and TRBJ1-4; unclear D gene. Trimming took 2 bases from V and 0 from J, leaving 7 bases between them. This CDR3 has 15 amino acids. Germline-derived CDR1 and CDR2 are SGHTA and FQGNSA. The CDR3 is CASSLRAATNEKLFF. As DNA, the CDR3 is TGTGCCAGCAGCTTACGGGCAGCAACTAATGAAAAACTGTTTTTT.

The chain links TRBV6-5 to TRBJ2-7; 9 bases match TRBD2. The CDR3 totals 15 residues. Germline assignment: CDR1 MNHEY and CDR2 SVGAGI. The ends lost 4 bases at V and 3 bases at J; junction bases unmatched: 7. CDR3 in amino acids: CASSSRTSANYEQYF. In DNA, the CDR3 is TGTGCCAGCAGTTCACGGACTAGCGCAAACTACGAGCAGTACTTC.

The V gene is TRBV6-1, the J gene TRBJ1-3, with TRBD1 as a possible D gene (6 bases). CDR1 and CDR2 (germline): MNHNS, SASEGT. CDR3 length: 16 residues. Trimming removed 2 bases at V and 6 bases at J, with 17 bases between. The CDR3 DNA sequence: TGTGCCAGCAGTGAATTCGTAACGACAGGCAAAAACACCATATATTTT. Translated, it gives CASSEFVTTGKNTIYF.

The chain employs TRBV29-1 and TRBJ2-7; 11 bases agree with TRBD1. Germline V gene sequence: CDR1 SQVTM, CDR2 ANQGSEA. The ends lost 3 bases at V and 4 bases at J; junction bases unmatched: 2. The CDR3 sequence is 13 residues long. The DNA of the CDR3 is TGCAGCGTTGATGGACAGGGGGCTTACGAGCAGTACTTC. It translates to CSVDGQGAYEQYF.

V and J are TRBV28 and TRBJ1-3, with a tentative D call TRBD1 (5 bases). The V end lost 1 base, the J end lost 4 bases, and 8 bases lay between the germline ends. CDR3 length: 14 residues. Germline CDR1 reads MDHEN; CDR2 reads SYDVKM. The CDR3 DNA sequence: TGTGCCAGCAGTTTATTGGGGGTGGGAAACACCATATATTTT. As protein: CASSLLGVGNTIYF. The full variable domain, in which reference TRBV28 and TRBJ1-3 provide the parts outside the CDR3, is DVKVTQSSRYLVKRTGEKVFLECVQDMDHENMFWYRQDPGLGLRLIYFSYDVKMKEKGDIPEGYSVSREKKERFSLILESASTNQTSMYLCASSLLGVGNTIYFGEGSWLTVV.

J is TRBJ2-3 and V is TRBV5-1; either TRBD1 or TRBD2 may supply D (6 bases each). CDR1 is SGHRS and CDR2 is YFSETQ in the germline V gene. This CDR3 contains 16 residues. Trimming removed 4 bases from V and 6 bases from J, with 21 bases in between. The CDR3, as DNA: TGCGCCAGCAGCGGGGGGCTGACAGTTCTTTTGGATACGCAGTATTTT. Encoded protein: CASSGGLTVLLDTQYF.

The chain couples TRBV27 to TRBJ2-7; 7 bases are a match to TRBD1. CDR3 length: 14 amino acids. Germline CDR1 MNHEY, CDR2 SMNVEV (reference sequence). Trimming at V came to 10 bases and at J to 2 bases, leaving 11 bases not matched to a gene. The CDR3 bases are TGTGCCATACCTCGACAGGGAGTGGCCTACGAGCAGTACTTC. Its translation: CAIPRQGVAYEQYF.

This rearrangement joins TRBV6-4 to TRBJ2-3, with D perhaps TRBD1 (5 bases). This CDR3 has 14 amino acids. CDR1 is MRHNA, CDR2 SNTAGT, per germline. V lost 3 bases, J lost 0 bases, and 7 bases lay in between. Here the CDR3 DNA reads TGTGCCAGCAGTGAGCAGGGCAGCACAGATACGCAGTATTTT. Protein: CASSEQGSTDTQYF.

The chain carries TRBV23-1 and TRBJ2-7; 11 bases map to TRBD2. TRBV23-1 is flagged as an ORF with uncertain function. The CDR3 runs 17 residues. V lost 0 bases and J lost 5; bases outside the gene matches: 9. CDR3 amino acids: CASSQSGLAATFNEQYF. The CDR3 coding sequence is TGCGCCAGCAGTCAATCGGGACTAGCGGCAACCTTCAACGAGCAGTACTTC.

V is TRBV5-6 and J is TRBJ2-2; D is unresolved. The CDR3 is 16 residues long. The V gene's germline CDR1 is SGHDT and CDR2 YYEEEE. V was clipped by 3 bases and J by 5 bases, with 17 bases between them. CDR3 DNA: TGTGCCAGCAGCTCCGTGGGTCCGCTTACGACCGGGGAGCTGTTTTTT. This sequence encodes CASSSVGPLTTGELFF.

The chain joins TRBV9 to TRBJ1-4, with 8 nucleotides matching TRBD1. Germline trimming cut 3 bases from V and 10 bases from J; bases unmatched to any gene: 8. Germline V CDR1 and CDR2: SGDLS, YYNGEE. The CDR3 sequence is 14 residues long. Here the CDR3 reads CASSAAGTGGKLFF. CDR3 bases: TGTGCCAGCAGCGCCGCCGGTACAGGGGGAAAACTGTTTTTT. Full variable domain (remainder filled in from reference TRBV9 and TRBJ1-4): DSGVTQTPKHLITATGQRVTLRCSPRSGDLSVYWYQQSLDQGLQFLIQYYNGEERAKGNILERFSAQQFPDLHSELNLSSLELGDSALYFCASSAAGTGGKLFFGSGTQLSVL.

This clone was found once. Other DNA sequences of this sample code for an identical CDR3. The chain couples TRBV7-2 to TRBJ2-3; D is ambiguous. CDR1 and CDR2 from the germline V gene are SGHTA and FQGNSA. This CDR3 is 12 amino acids long. V shed 5 bases and J shed 2 bases, with 5 bases lying between them. The CDR3 DNA reads as TGTGCCAGCAGCCCGGACACAGATACGCAGTATTTT. It is translated as CASSPDTDTQYF.

This clone has only one observation. This chain links TRBV11-2 with TRBJ2-7, with D perhaps TRBD1 or TRBD2 (5 bases each). CDR1 is SGHAT, CDR2 FQNNGV, per germline. V was pared by 5 bases and J by 2 bases, with 19 bases between. The CDR3 length is 16 residues. The CDR3 loop is CASSRHPRDGPYEQYF. CDR3 bases: TGTGCCAGCAGCCGTCATCCCCGGGACGGGCCCTACGAGCAGTACTTC.

This chain connects TRBV29-1 to TRBJ2-2; the D is unclear. The CDR3 is made up of 14 amino acids. V was trimmed by 3 bases and J by 0 bases, leaving 8 bases between them. Germline CDR1 reads SQVTM; CDR2 reads ANQGSEA. The CDR3 region is CSVESRTNTGELFF. The CDR3 nucleotides read TGCAGCGTTGAGTCCCGGACGAACACCGGGGAGCTGTTTTTT.

The chain combines TRBV28 with TRBJ1-2; no clear D. CDR3 length: 12 residues. Looked up from germline, CDR1 is MDHEN and CDR2 is SYDVKM. Trimming took 5 bases from V and 6 from J, leaving 10 bases between them. Written as DNA, the CDR3 is TGTGCCAGCAGTAAAGGTTCCCATGGCTACACCTTC. This encodes CASSKGSHGYTF.

This clone has just one count. The chain links TRBV7-9 to TRBJ2-5; D call uncertain. The CDR3 sequence is 14 residues long. The V gene's germline CDR1 is SEHNR and CDR2 FQNEAQ (reference sequence). Trimming stripped 4 bases from V and 2 bases from J, with 11 bases between. The CDR3 bases are TGTGCCAGCAGCTCGATGACGGGTCAAGAGACCCAGTACTTC. Translated, it gives CASSSMTGQETQYF. Supplemented by reference TRBV7-9 and TRBJ2-5, the full variable domain reads DTGVSQNPRHKITKRGQNVTFRCDPISEHNRLYWYRQTLGQGPEFLTYFQNEAQLEKSRLLSDRFSAERPKGSFSTLEIQRTEQGDSAMYLCASSSMTGQETQYFGPGTRLLVL.

This chain connects TRBV6-6 to TRBJ2-1, with D possibly matching TRBD1 (6 bases). Trimming pared 2 bases from V and 0 bases from J, leaving 11 bases between. The V gene's germline CDR1 is MNHNY and CDR2 SVGAGI (reference sequence). CDR3 size: 16 residues. The CDR3 loop is CASSYPQGSSYNEQFF. CDR3 bases: TGTGCCAGCAGTTACCCACAGGGAAGCTCCTACAATGAGCAGTTCTTC.

The chain has TRBV18 and TRBJ2-1; 10 bases align to TRBD2. With 0 bases clipped from V and 14 bases from J, the junction kept 7 bases outside the gene matches. Germline CDR1 reads KGHSH; CDR2 reads LQKENI. The CDR3 is 14 amino acids. The CDR3 here is CASSPPDSSGRKFF. In DNA form, the CDR3 reads TGTGCCAGCTCACCACCGGATAGTAGCGGGAGGAAGTTCTTC.

Only a few counts were recorded for this clone. This chain joins TRBV5-1 and TRBJ2-7; 12 bases align to TRBD2. The ends lost 3 bases at V and 1 base at J; junction bases unmatched: 8. Germline V gives CDR1 SGHRS, CDR2 YFSETQ. This CDR3 is 17 amino acids long. The CDR3 DNA reads as TGCGCCAGCAGCTGGGGACTAGCGGGCCTAACTTCCTACGAGCAGTACTTC. Its protein product is CASSWGLAGLTSYEQYF. The variable domain in full, completed from reference TRBV5-1 and TRBJ2-7, reads KAGVTQTPRYLIKTRGQQVTLSCSPISGHRSVSWYQQTPGQGLQFLFEYFSETQRNKGNFPGRFSGRQFSNSRSEMNVSTLELGDSALYLCASSWGLAGLTSYEQYFGPGTRLTVT.

V usage is TRBV19 and J usage is TRBJ2-3; D is ambiguous. Looked up from germline, CDR1 is LNHDA and CDR2 is SQIVND (reference sequence). The V end was cut by 5 bases, the J end by 2 bases, with 14 bases between. The CDR3 is 15 residues long. CDR3 in DNA: TGTGCCAGTAGTTCACGTTTGGTGGTCACAGATACGCAGTATTTT. Amino acids: CASSSRLVVTDTQYF.

This chain uses TRBV6-5 with TRBJ2-7, with D possibly matching TRBD1 (6 bases). V was shortened by 6 bases and J by 0 bases, with 9 bases between the two germline ends. The germline V gene has CDR1 MNHEY and CDR2 SVGAGI. The CDR3 extends over 13 amino acids. In DNA, the CDR3 is TGTGCCAGCAGGCGACAGGCCTCCTACGAGCAGTACTTC. It specifies CASRRQASYEQYF.

The CDR3 loop reads CASSPRADPSNQPQHF. The CDR3 DNA follows: TGTGCCAGCTCACCAAGGGCGGACCCAAGCAATCAGCCCCAGCATTTT. The chain couples TRBV18 to TRBJ1-5; D is uncertain. CDR3 size: 16 residues. V lost 2 bases and J lost 1, with 12 bases in between. Germline CDR1 KGHSH, CDR2 LQKENI.

This clone turned up a few times. The sample holds other DNA sequences that translate to the same CDR3. This chain joins TRBV5-1 and TRBJ1-2; no reliable D call. CDR1 is SGHRS, CDR2 YFSETQ, per germline. V was pared by 0 bases and J by 5 bases, with 5 bases between. This CDR3 spans 12 amino acids. The CDR3 region has the DNA TGCGCCAGCAGCTTGGATCGGTATGGCTACACCTTC. Translated, it gives CASSLDRYGYTF. Full variable domain (missing parts from reference TRBV5-1 and TRBJ1-2): KAGVTQTPRYLIKTRGQQVTLSCSPISGHRSVSWYQQTPGQGLQFLFEYFSETQRNKGNFPGRFSGRQFSNSRSEMNVSTLELGDSALYLCASSLDRYGYTFGSGTRLTVV.

This clone was seen a single time. The chain employs TRBV7-9 and TRBJ1-1; 7 bases are shared with TRBD1. Losses at the gene ends were 5 bases for V and 7 bases for J; bases not matched to a gene: 4. Germline V lookup: CDR1 SEHNR, CDR2 FQNEAQ (reference sequence). The CDR3 runs 12 residues. CDR3 in DNA: TGTGCCAGCAGCGACCGGGACAGTGAAGCTTTCTTT. The encoded protein is CASSDRDSEAFF. Combining the CDR3 with reference TRBV7-9 and TRBJ1-1 gives the whole variable domain DTGVSQNPRHKITKRGQNVTFRCDPISEHNRLYWYRQTLGQGPEFLTYFQNEAQLEKSRLLSDRFSAERPKGSFSTLEIQRTEQGDSAMYLCASSDRDSEAFFGQGTRLTVV.

V usage is TRBV19 and J usage is TRBJ2-3; D perhaps matches TRBD2 (6 bases). This CDR3 is 14 amino acids long. In germline, CDR1 is LNHDA, CDR2 SQIVND (reference sequence). V was pared by 7 bases and J by 2 bases, with 13 bases between. For the CDR3, the DNA is TGTGCCAGTAATAAGGCGGGATTCACAGATACGCAGTATTTT. Amino acid sequence: CASNKAGFTDTQYF.

The rearrangement links TRBV6-6 to TRBJ2-2, with 8 positions matching TRBD2. Per germline, CDR1 MNHNY and CDR2 SVGAGI (reference sequence). The V segment lost 4 bases and the J segment 5 bases; nucleotides outside the gene matches: 9. This CDR3 has 16 residues. CDR3 in amino acids: CASSWSGSPGTGELFF. CDR3 coding DNA: TGTGCCAGCAGTTGGAGCGGGAGTCCGGGGACCGGGGAGCTGTTTTTT.